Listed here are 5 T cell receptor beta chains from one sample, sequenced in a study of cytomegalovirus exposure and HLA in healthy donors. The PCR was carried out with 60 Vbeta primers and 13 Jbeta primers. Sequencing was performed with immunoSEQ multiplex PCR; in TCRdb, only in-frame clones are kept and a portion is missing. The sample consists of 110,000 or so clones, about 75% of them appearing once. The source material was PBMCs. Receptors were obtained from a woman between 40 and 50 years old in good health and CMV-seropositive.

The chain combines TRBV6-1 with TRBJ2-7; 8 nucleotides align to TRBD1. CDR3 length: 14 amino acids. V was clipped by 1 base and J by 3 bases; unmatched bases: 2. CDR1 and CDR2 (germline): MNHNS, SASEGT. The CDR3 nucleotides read TGTGCCAGCAGTGAAGGGGACAGGTTCTACGAGCAGTACTTC. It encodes CASSEGDRFYEQYF.

In DNA form, the CDR3 reads TGCGCCAGCAGCTTGGATGGCAGGGGGGCCTACAATGAGCAGTTCTTC. This translates into CASSLDGRGAYNEQFF. This rearrangement joins TRBV5-1 to TRBJ2-1; D perhaps matches TRBD1 (7 bases). Trimming pared 0 bases from V and 2 bases from J, leaving 12 bases between. This CDR3 has 16 residues. Germline V gene lookup returns CDR1 SGHRS and CDR2 YFSETQ.

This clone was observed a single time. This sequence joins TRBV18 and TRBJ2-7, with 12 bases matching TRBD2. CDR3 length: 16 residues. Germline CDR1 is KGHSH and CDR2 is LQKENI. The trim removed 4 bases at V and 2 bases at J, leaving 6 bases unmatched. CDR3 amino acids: CASSRTSGALAYEQYF. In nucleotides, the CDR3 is TGTGCCAGCTCACGGACTAGCGGGGCCCTCGCCTACGAGCAGTACTTC. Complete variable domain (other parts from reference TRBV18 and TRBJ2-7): NAGVMQNPRHLVRRRGQEARLRCSPMKGHSHVYWYRQLPEEGLKFMVYLQKENIIDESGMPKERFSAEFPKEGPSILRIQQVVRGDSAAYFCASSRTSGALAYEQYFGPGTRLTVT.

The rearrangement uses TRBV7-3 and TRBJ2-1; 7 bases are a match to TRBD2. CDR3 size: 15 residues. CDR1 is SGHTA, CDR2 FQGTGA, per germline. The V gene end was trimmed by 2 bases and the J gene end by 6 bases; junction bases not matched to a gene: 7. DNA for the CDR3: TGTGCCAGCAGCTTAGAGCCAGCGGGGTCCAATGAGCAGTTCTTC. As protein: CASSLEPAGSNEQFF.

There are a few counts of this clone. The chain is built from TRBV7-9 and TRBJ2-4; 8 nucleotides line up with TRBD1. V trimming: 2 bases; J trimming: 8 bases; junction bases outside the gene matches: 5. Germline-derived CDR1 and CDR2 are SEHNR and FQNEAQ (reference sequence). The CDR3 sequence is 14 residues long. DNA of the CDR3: TGTGCCAGCAGCTTACTGACAGGGGTGGACATTCAGTACTTC. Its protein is CASSLLTGVDIQYF.